This T cell receptor (beta chain) was identified in a study of shared T cell receptors in the human thymus. Using immunoSEQ multiplex PCR, the repertoire was profiled, and TCRdb retains in-frame clones only, with some absent. Among over 65,000 clones listed, about 95% were seen once. The CDR3 is 18 amino acids. The J gene is TRBJ2-2, the V gene TRBV21-1; the table assigns TRBD1, which was not confirmed against the DNA. TRBV21-1 is labeled a pseudogene. The material sequenced was thymocytes. The sequence was obtained from a human donor. The CDR3 DNA is TGTGCCAGCAGCTTCCGGGACAGGGGCCCGAGGAACACCGGGGAGCTGTTTTTT. Protein: CASSFRDRGPRNTGELFF.